What follows are 22 T cell receptor beta chains derived from one specimen sequenced in a study of T cell changes during pregnancy in multiple sclerosis (dated by TCRdb to the late 2010s). Libraries came from the immunoSEQ multiplex PCR assay. The clones in this table, taken by TCRdb from immuneACCESS, are in-frame only. Not every clone is retained; where verified, under half of the shortfall comes from an unresolved V gene, and the cause of the rest is unknown. Recorded for this sample are 39,000 or so clones; around 90% of them occurred a single time. Of the sample, 8% to 10% is held by the ten largest clones. The starting material was CD8+ T cells from peripheral blood mononuclear cells, obtained in the first trimester of pregnancy. The receptor set was obtained from a female donor with multiple sclerosis, enrolled in a pregnancy study.

V usage is TRBV29-1 and J usage is TRBJ1-2; D may be TRBD1 (6 bases). The length of the CDR3 is 13 residues. Trimming pared 6 bases from V and 3 bases from J, leaving 14 bases between. The germline V gene encodes CDR1 SQVTM and CDR2 ANQGSEA. CDR3 amino acids: CSVRGGEDYGYTF. DNA of the CDR3: TGCAGCGTGCGCGGGGGCGAAGACTATGGCTACACCTTC.

Turning to this clone: The junction and the germline gene differ at one end; a read error may be behind it. V gene TRBV6-6 combines with J gene TRBJ2-7; perhaps TRBD1 as D (6 bases). This CDR3 is 16 amino acids long. CDR1 is MNHNY, CDR2 SVGAGI, per germline (reference sequence). The CDR3 loop is CAGSYSVYREYREQYF. The CDR3 DNA follows: TGTGCCGGCAGTTACTCCGTGTACAGGGAATATCGCGAGCAGTACTTC.

The chain carries TRBV9 and TRBJ2-7, with a possible D match to TRBD2 (6 bases). V was cut by 0 bases and J by 2 bases, with 9 bases left in between. The CDR3 runs to 14 residues. Germline lookup yields CDR1 SGDLS and CDR2 YYNGEE. This chain's CDR3 is CASSVEEGTYEQYF. CDR3 sequence (DNA): TGTGCCAGCAGCGTAGAGGAGGGCACCTACGAGCAGTACTTC.

This clone is a singleton in its sample. The chain links TRBV7-6 to TRBJ1-2, with 7 bases lining up with TRBD1. CDR1 and CDR2 from the germline V gene are SGHVS and FNYEAQ. Trimming at V came to 5 bases and at J to 4 bases, leaving 10 bases not matched to a gene. This CDR3 spans 15 amino acids. CDR3 DNA: TGTGCCAGCAGCCCGGAGCCGGGACAGCCCTATGGCTACACCTTC. Its translation is CASSPEPGQPYGYTF.

V is TRBV2 and J is TRBJ2-7, with TRBD2 as a possible D gene (5 bases). This CDR3 spans 17 amino acids. CDR1 is SNHLY, CDR2 FYNNEI, per germline. The V and J ends lost 0 bases and 3 bases respectively, with 18 bases between them. Written as DNA, the CDR3 is TGTGCCAGCAGTGAAGCTCGGGCAGCGGCACGAAACTACGAGCAGTACTTC. The encoded protein is CASSEARAAARNYEQYF.

The chain links TRBV7-8 to TRBJ2-2, with TRBD1 identical over 8 bases. Germline CDR1 reads SGHVS; CDR2 reads FQNEAQ. The CDR3 totals 14 residues. V lost 8 bases to trimming and J lost 3 bases; unmatched junction nucleotides: 5. CDR3 sequence reads: CASLDREYTGELFF. The CDR3 bases are TGTGCCAGCCTGGACAGGGAATACACCGGGGAGCTGTTTTTT.

This chain connects TRBV7-8 to TRBJ1-2; a weak D match, TRBD1 (6 bases). Germline CDR1 is SGHVS and CDR2 is FQNEAQ. This CDR3 contains 16 residues. The germline V and J ends were trimmed by 1 base and 3 bases, with 15 bases remaining between them. The CDR3 loop is CASSLEPTGFYYGYTF. As DNA, the CDR3 is TGTGCCAGCAGCTTAGAACCGACAGGTTTTTACTATGGCTACACCTTC. The full variable domain, rest sourced from reference TRBV7-8 and TRBJ1-2, is GAGVSQSPRYKVAKRGQDVALRCDPISGHVSLFWYQQALGQGPEFLTYFQNEAQLDKSGLPSDRFFAERPEGSVSTLKIQRTQQEDSAVYLCASSLEPTGFYYGYTFGSGTRLTVV.

The chain combines TRBV18 with TRBJ1-1; D is unresolved. The germline V and J ends were trimmed by 3 bases and 6 bases, with 11 bases remaining between them. Looked up from germline, CDR1 is KGHSH and CDR2 is LQKENI. This CDR3 region has 13 residues. The CDR3 nucleotides read TGTGCCAGCTCACCTACGGCGGTCCCTGAAGCTTTCTTT. As protein: CASSPTAVPEAFF.

This chain links TRBV19 with TRBJ2-7; 10 bases line up with TRBD1. The trim removed 5 bases at V and 2 bases at J, leaving 6 bases unmatched. CDR1 is LNHDA and CDR2 is SQIVND in the germline V gene (reference sequence). The CDR3 consists of 15 residues. The CDR3 region is CASSFGQGVTYEQYF. CDR3 nucleotide sequence: TGTGCCAGTAGTTTCGGACAGGGGGTAACCTACGAGCAGTACTTC.

The V gene is TRBV4-3, the J gene TRBJ2-1; D is unclear. This CDR3 comprises 12 residues. Deletions cut 1 base from V and 9 bases from J, with 7 bases between. Germline loops: CDR1 LGHNA, CDR2 YSLEER. The CDR3 sequence: CASSQGNGEQFF. In DNA form, the CDR3 reads TGCGCCAGCAGCCAAGGAAACGGTGAGCAGTTCTTC.

The chain employs TRBV30 and TRBJ2-1, with 8 bases aligning to TRBD2. The CDR3 has 14 amino acids. Germline assignment: CDR1 GTSNPN and CDR2 SVGIG (reference sequence). V dropped 4 bases and J dropped 6; count of bases not matched to a gene: 8. In nucleotides, the CDR3 is TGTGCCTGGAATCCGACTAGCGTCCGCAATGAGCAGTTCTTC. As protein: CAWNPTSVRNEQFF.

The gene calls are TRBV5-5 and TRBJ2-5, with 7 nucleotides matching TRBD1. The germline V gene encodes CDR1 SGHKS and CDR2 YYEKEE (reference sequence). The V gene end was trimmed by 0 bases and the J gene end by 2 bases; junction bases not matched to a gene: 10. This CDR3 region has 17 residues. The CDR3 protein is CASSLVPRDSVQETQYF. As DNA, the CDR3 is TGTGCCAGCAGCTTGGTCCCCCGGGACAGTGTTCAAGAGACCCAGTACTTC.

The rearrangement uses TRBV10-3 and TRBJ2-1; TRBD2 agrees at 12 bases. The V segment lost 1 base and the J segment 8 bases; nucleotides outside the gene matches: 6. This CDR3 has 16 residues. Germline CDR1 and CDR2: ENHRY and SYGVKD. CDR3: CAISELTSGGLDEQFF. For the CDR3, the DNA is TGTGCCATCAGTGAGTTAACTAGCGGGGGGTTAGATGAGCAGTTCTTC.

The chain combines TRBV7-9 with TRBJ1-2; 7 bases are a match to TRBD1. Trimming cost V 5 bases and J 0 bases; bases outside gene matches: 6. Germline values: CDR1 SEHNR, CDR2 FQNEAQ (reference sequence). The CDR3 is 15 residues long. The CDR3 loop reads CASSLLTGPNYGYTF. The CDR3 DNA reads as TGTGCCAGCAGCCTGCTGACAGGGCCTAACTATGGCTACACCTTC.

CDR3 coding DNA: TGTGCCAGCAGTTATGGGGGGATAACCTACGAGCAGTACTTC. It is translated as CASSYGGITYEQYF. This chain joins TRBV6-5 and TRBJ2-7, with a possible D match to TRBD2 (6 bases). Per germline, CDR1 MNHEY and CDR2 SVGAGI. The CDR3 sequence is 14 residues long. Trimming stripped 3 bases from V and 2 bases from J, with 11 bases between.

This sequence joins TRBV6-1 and TRBJ1-5, with a tentative D call TRBD1 (6 bases). Germline-derived CDR1 and CDR2 are MNHNS and SASEGT. CDR3 length equals 19 residues. V was shortened by 4 bases and J by 1 base, with 23 bases between the two germline ends. CDR3 nucleotide sequence: TGTGCCAGCAGTGCCGACAGGTTTGAGGGTATATGGAGCAATCAGCCCCAGCATTTT. Translating gives CASSADRFEGIWSNQPQHF.

V usage is TRBV5-1 and J usage is TRBJ1-5; maybe TRBD1 (6 bases). Trimming shortened V by 4 bases and J by 7 bases, and 15 bases separated the two germline ends. The CDR3 is 14 residues long. In germline, CDR1 is SGHRS, CDR2 YFSETQ. CDR3 sequence reads: CASSPNGGEQPQHF. The CDR3 DNA is TGCGCCAGCAGCCCTAATGGGGGCGAACAGCCCCAGCATTTT.

This clone has only one observation. The chain has TRBV7-3 and TRBJ2-3, with 11 nucleotides matching TRBD2. The V gene's germline CDR1 is SGHTA and CDR2 FQGTGA. The CDR3 contains 15 residues. J gave up 5 bases and V 0 bases, and 1 base lay outside the gene matches. CDR3 residues: CASSLTSGGGDTQYF. CDR3 in DNA: TGTGCCAGCAGCTTAACTAGCGGGGGGGGAGATACGCAGTATTTT. The complete variable domain, with remaining parts taken from reference TRBV7-3 and TRBJ2-3, reads GAGVSQTPSNKVTEKGKYVELRCDPISGHTALYWYRQSLGQGPEFLIYFQGTGAADDSGLPNDRFFAVRPEGSVSTLKIQRTERGDSAVYLCASSLTSGGGDTQYFGPGTRLTVL.

The gene calls are TRBV19 and TRBJ2-1, with 7 bases identical to TRBD2. Germline V gene lookup returns CDR1 LNHDA and CDR2 SQIVND (reference sequence). V shed 0 bases, J shed 3 bases, and the junction held 11 bases outside the gene matches. The CDR3 runs 18 residues. The CDR3: CASSIEGLRSGGYNEQFF. The CDR3 bases are TGTGCCAGTAGTATAGAAGGCCTTAGATCGGGGGGCTACAATGAGCAGTTCTTC.

This chain connects TRBV4-1 to TRBJ1-1; D ambiguous. The germline CDR1 and CDR2 sequences are MGHRA and YSYEKL. V lost 0 bases, J lost 0 bases, and 17 bases lay in between. The CDR3 length is 18 residues. The CDR3: CASSQEGPNSIMNTEAFF. CDR3 in DNA: TGCGCCAGCAGCCAAGAGGGCCCGAACTCGATCATGAACACTGAAGCTTTCTTT.

The chain couples TRBV4-1 to TRBJ2-7; D possibly corresponds to TRBD1 (5 bases). The CDR3 spans 15 residues. V lost 0 bases and J lost 0, with 9 bases in between. Germline V lookup: CDR1 MGHRA, CDR2 YSYEKL. CDR3 loop: CASSQERGSSYEQYF. The CDR3, as DNA: TGCGCCAGCAGCCAAGAAAGGGGTAGCTCCTACGAGCAGTACTTC.

This chain connects TRBV5-1 to TRBJ1-4; D not resolved. The CDR3 runs 13 residues. The ends were cut back, 3 bases at V and 6 bases at J, with 9 bases in the middle. CDR1 and CDR2 (germline): SGHRS, YFSETQ. CDR3 residues: CASSWGGDEKLFF. For the CDR3, the DNA is TGCGCCAGCAGCTGGGGAGGAGATGAAAAACTGTTTTTT.